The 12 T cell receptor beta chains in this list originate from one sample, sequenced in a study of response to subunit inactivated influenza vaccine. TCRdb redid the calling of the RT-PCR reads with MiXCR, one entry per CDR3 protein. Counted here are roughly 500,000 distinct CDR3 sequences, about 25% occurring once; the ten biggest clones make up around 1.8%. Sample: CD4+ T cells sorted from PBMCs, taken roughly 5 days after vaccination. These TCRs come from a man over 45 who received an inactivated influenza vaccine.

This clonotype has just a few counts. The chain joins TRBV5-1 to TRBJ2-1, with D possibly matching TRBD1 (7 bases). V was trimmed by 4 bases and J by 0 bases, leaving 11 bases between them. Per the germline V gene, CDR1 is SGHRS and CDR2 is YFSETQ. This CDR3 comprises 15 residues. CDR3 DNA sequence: TGCGCCAGCAGCGGCGGGACAGACTCCTACAATGAGCAGTTCTTC. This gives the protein CASSGGTDSYNEQFF. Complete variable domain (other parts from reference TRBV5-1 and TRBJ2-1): KAGVTQTPRYLIKTRGQQVTLSCSPISGHRSVSWYQQTPGQGLQFLFEYFSETQRNKGNFPGRFSGRQFSNSRSEMNVSTLELGDSALYLCASSGGTDSYNEQFFGPGTRLTVL.

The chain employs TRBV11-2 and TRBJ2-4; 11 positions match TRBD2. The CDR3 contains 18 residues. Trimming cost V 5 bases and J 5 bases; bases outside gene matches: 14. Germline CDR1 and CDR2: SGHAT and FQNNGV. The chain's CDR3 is CASSRTPPSGRSQNIQYF. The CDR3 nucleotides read TGTGCCAGCAGCCGTACCCCTCCTAGCGGGAGGAGTCAAAACATTCAGTACTTC.

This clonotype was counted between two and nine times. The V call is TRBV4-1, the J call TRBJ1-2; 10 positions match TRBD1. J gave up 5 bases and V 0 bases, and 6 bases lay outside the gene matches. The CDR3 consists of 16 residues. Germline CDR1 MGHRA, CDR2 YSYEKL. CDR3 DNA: TGCGCCAGCAGCCAAGATCTAGGACAGGGGGGATATGGCTACACCTTC. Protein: CASSQDLGQGGYGYTF.

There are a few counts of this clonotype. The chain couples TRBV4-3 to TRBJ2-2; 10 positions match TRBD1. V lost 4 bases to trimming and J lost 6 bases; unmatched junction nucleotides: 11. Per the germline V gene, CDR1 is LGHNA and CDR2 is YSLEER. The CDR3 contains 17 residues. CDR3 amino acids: CASSLSPGTGASGELFF. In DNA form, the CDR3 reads TGCGCCAGCAGCCTGAGCCCTGGGACAGGGGCATCCGGGGAGCTGTTTTTT.

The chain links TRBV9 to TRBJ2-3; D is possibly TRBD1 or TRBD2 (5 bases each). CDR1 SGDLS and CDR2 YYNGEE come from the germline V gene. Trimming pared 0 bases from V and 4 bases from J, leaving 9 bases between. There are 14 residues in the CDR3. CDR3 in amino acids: CASSVGGAADTQYF. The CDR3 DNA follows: TGTGCCAGCAGCGTAGGAGGGGCGGCAGATACGCAGTATTTT.

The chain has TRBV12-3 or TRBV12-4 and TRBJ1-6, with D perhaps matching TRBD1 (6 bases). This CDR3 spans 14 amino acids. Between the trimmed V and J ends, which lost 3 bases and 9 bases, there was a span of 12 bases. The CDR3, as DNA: TGTGCCAGCAGTTTCGAACAGGGAGCTTCACCCCTCCACTTT. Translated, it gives CASSFEQGASPLHF.

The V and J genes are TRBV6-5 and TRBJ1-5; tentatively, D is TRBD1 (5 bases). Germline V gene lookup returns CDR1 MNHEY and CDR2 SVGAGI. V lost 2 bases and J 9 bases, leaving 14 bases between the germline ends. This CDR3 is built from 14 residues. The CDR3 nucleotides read TGTGCCAGCAGTTACGCAGGGCCGAGTTCGCCCCAGCATTTT. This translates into CASSYAGPSSPQHF.

CDR3 nucleotide sequence: TGCAGCGCACTAGCGGGAGACTACGAGCAGTACTTC. It yields the protein CSALAGDYEQYF. V gene TRBV20-1 combines with J gene TRBJ2-7, with TRBD2 matching 11 bases. This CDR3 spans 12 amino acids. Germline-derived CDR1 and CDR2 are DFQATT and SNEGSKA (reference sequence).

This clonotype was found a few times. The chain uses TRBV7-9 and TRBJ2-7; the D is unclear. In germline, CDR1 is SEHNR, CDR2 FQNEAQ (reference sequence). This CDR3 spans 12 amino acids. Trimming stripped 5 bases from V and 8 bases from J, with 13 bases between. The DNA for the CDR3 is TGTGCCAGCAGCCGTCCCCGGGCGCAGCAGTACTTC. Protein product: CASSRPRAQQYF. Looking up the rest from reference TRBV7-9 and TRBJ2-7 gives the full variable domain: DTGVSQNPRHKITKRGQNVTFRCDPISEHNRLYWYRQTLGQGPEFLTYFQNEAQLEKSRLLSDRFSAERPKGSFSTLEIQRTEQGDSAMYLCASSRPRAQQYFGPGTRLTVT.

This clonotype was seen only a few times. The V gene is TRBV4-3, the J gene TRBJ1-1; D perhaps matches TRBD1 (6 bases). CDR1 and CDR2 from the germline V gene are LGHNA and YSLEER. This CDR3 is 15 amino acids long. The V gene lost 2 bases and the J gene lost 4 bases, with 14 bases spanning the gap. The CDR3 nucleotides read TGCGCCAGCAGCCAAAGAGGGGGACTCGTCACTGAAGCTTTCTTT. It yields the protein CASSQRGGLVTEAFF.

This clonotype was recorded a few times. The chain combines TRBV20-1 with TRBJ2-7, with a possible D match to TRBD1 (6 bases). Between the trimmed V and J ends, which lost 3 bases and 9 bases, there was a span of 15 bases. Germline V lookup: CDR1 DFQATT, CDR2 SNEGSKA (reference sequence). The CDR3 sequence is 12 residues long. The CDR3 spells CSASQGPTRQYF. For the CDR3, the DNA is TGCAGTGCTAGTCAGGGGCCTACGAGGCAGTACTTC.

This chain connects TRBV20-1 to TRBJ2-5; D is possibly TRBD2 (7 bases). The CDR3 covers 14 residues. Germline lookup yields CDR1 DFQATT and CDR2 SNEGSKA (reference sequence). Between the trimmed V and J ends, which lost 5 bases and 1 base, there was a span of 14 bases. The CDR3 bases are TGCAGTGCTGGAGGGGGGGCAGGCCAAGAGACCCAGTACTTC. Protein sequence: CSAGGGAGQETQYF.